This T cell receptor beta chain emerged from a study of OX40 agonist ivuxolimab in advanced cancers. Study-level information: Patients received ivuxolimab, an intravenous treatment, every 2 weeks at 0.01 to 10 mg/kg.

No patient had autoimmune disease or received systemic immunosuppression. Here immunoSEQ multiplex PCR was the method, and the copy in TCRdb shows in-frame clones only, minus some. The sample has around 13,000 clones; 75% to 90% are singletons. This CDR3 contains 11 residues. V lost 3 bases, J lost 7 bases, and 6 bases lay in between. The germline CDR1 and CDR2 sequences are SNHLY and FYNNEI. Sequencing used CD4+ or CD8+ T cells sorted from blood, obtained in a trial of the OX40 agonist ivuxolimab. The V and J genes are TRBV2 and TRBJ1-1; no firm D call. This clonotype was obtained from an adult with an advanced solid tumor such as melanoma, head and neck, liver or kidney cancer. The CDR3 is CASSEGFEAFF. DNA for the CDR3: TGTGCCAGCAGTGAGGGATTTGAAGCTTTCTTT.